The 6 T cell receptor beta chains presented below share a single source sample, sequenced in a study of T cell responses to AZD1222 COVID-19 vaccine. Profiling relied on immunoSEQ multiplex PCR, and the TCRdb table lists in-frame clones only, not all of them. Here the sample spans about 140,000 clones, around 87% being singletons. The source was peripheral blood, collected on day 0 of AZD1222 vaccination. The receptors come from an adult in good health.

This sequence joins TRBV28 and TRBJ1-5; perhaps TRBD1 as D (5 bases). The ends were cut back, 4 bases at V and 10 bases at J, with 14 bases in the middle. CDR1 is MDHEN, CDR2 SYDVKM, per germline. The CDR3 length is 13 residues. The CDR3 is CASSSYRTIPQHF. In DNA, the CDR3 is TGTGCCAGCAGTTCCTACAGGACAATCCCCCAGCATTTT.

The chain links TRBV19 to TRBJ1-3; D might be TRBD1 (6 bases). V lost 7 bases, J lost 0 bases, and 16 bases lay in between. The CDR3 totals 16 residues. Per germline, CDR1 LNHDA and CDR2 SQIVND (reference sequence). The DNA for the CDR3 is TGTGCCAGTAATGGGGGCGCTACCCGCTCTGGAAACACCATATATTTT. Translated: CASNGGATRSGNTIYF.

This chain links TRBV7-9 with TRBJ2-5; 7 nucleotides agree with TRBD1. The J segment lost 2 bases and the V segment lost 5 bases, leaving 8 bases of the junction unmatched. Germline values: CDR1 SEHNR, CDR2 FQNEAQ (reference sequence). The CDR3 is 15 amino acids. CDR3 in DNA: TGTGCCAGCAGCATTCTACAGGGGCCTCAAGAGACCCAGTACTTC. The encoded protein is CASSILQGPQETQYF.

This clone was detected once. The V gene is TRBV5-5, the J gene TRBJ1-5, with 10 bases fitting TRBD1. The CDR3 sequence is 15 residues long. The J segment lost 4 bases and the V segment lost 3 bases, leaving 4 bases of the junction unmatched. CDR1 and CDR2 from the germline V gene are SGHKS and YYEKEE (reference sequence). The CDR3 sequence: CASSSRTGGNQPQHF. In DNA, the CDR3 is TGTGCCAGCAGCTCCCGGACAGGGGGAAATCAGCCCCAGCATTTT.

V and J are TRBV6-1 and TRBJ1-3, with a weak D call TRBD1 (6 bases). CDR1 is MNHNS and CDR2 is SASEGT in the germline V gene. There are 16 residues in the CDR3. Trimming removed 4 bases at V and 3 bases at J, with 16 bases between. The CDR3 is CASSGGGVISGNTIYF. For the CDR3, the DNA is TGTGCCAGCAGTGGAGGGGGGGTGATTAGTGGAAACACCATATATTTT.

J is TRBJ2-5 and V is TRBV4-1, with 7 positions matching TRBD2. The J segment lost 5 bases and the V segment lost 0 bases, leaving 6 bases of the junction unmatched. CDR1 MGHRA and CDR2 YSYEKL come from the germline V gene. The CDR3 is 15 amino acids. For the CDR3, the DNA is TGCGCCAGCAGCCAAGATTTTCAGGGAGGGGAGACCCAGTACTTC. It specifies CASSQDFQGGETQYF.